This T cell receptor beta chain was captured in a study of T cell responses to AZD1222 COVID-19 vaccine. Study-level points and caveats: Repertoires were collected only later (after the peak T cell response had occurred). A mostly white British donor set with more females was recruited, and clonal diversity was possibly underestimated. Recipients of two AZD1222 doses showed rising Spike-specific TCR breadth and depth. Targeting of unmutated variant regions was reportedly seen in nearly half of spike-specific TCRs.

With respect to this clone: Its antigen is still unknown.

CDR3 length: 15 residues. The V segment lost 5 bases and the J segment 7 bases; nucleotides outside the gene matches: 10. Germline assignment: CDR1 SGHAT and CDR2 FQNNGV. Repertoires were generated with immunoSEQ multiplex PCR, while TCRdb's copy carries only in-frame clones and drops some. The data hold under 70,000 clones, with roughly three quarters observed a single time. Source: peripheral blood, taken 28 days after the second AZD1222 dose. This clonotype originated in an adult who received the AZD1222 COVID-19 vaccine. This chain connects TRBV11-2 to TRBJ1-4, with 7 bases aligning to TRBD1. This chain's CDR3 is CASSHRQGEGEKLFF. The CDR3 coding sequence is TGTGCCAGCAGCCATCGACAGGGCGAGGGTGAAAAACTGTTTTTT.